The 25 T cell receptor beta chains listed next were all sequenced from one sample in a study of blood T cell repertoires in COVID-19. Libraries were prepared by immunoSEQ multiplex PCR; TCRdb keeps only in-frame clonotypes and omits some of them. The data show roughly 62,000 clones, roughly 86% seen once. Source material: peripheral blood. The receptor source for this set is an older man with acute or convalescent COVID-19.

V usage is TRBV5-6 and J usage is TRBJ2-1; 9 positions match TRBD2. The germline CDR1 and CDR2 sequences are SGHDT and YYEEEE. The CDR3 sequence is 14 residues long. With V trimmed by 6 bases and J by 6 bases, 7 bases remained unmatched. Here the CDR3 DNA reads TGTGCCAGCACCCAAGGGACTAGCTTCAATGAGCAGTTCTTC. Protein: CASTQGTSFNEQFF.

The chain recombines TRBV30 with TRBJ2-6, with D perhaps TRBD2 (8 bases). The CDR3 totals 17 residues. V was cut by 4 bases and J by 2 bases, with 18 bases left in between. Germline-derived CDR1 and CDR2 are GTSNPN and SVGIG (reference sequence). This CDR3 reads CAWTREGAMTGANVLTF. The CDR3 nucleotides read TGTGCCTGGACCCGGGAGGGGGCGATGACTGGGGCCAACGTCCTGACTTTC. The entire variable domain, with the rest obtained from reference TRBV30 and TRBJ2-6, is as follows: SQTIHQWPATLVQPVGSPLSLECTVEGTSNPNLYWYRQAAGRGLQLLFYSVGIGQISSEVPQNLSASRPQDRQFILSSKKLLLSDSGFYLCAWTREGAMTGANVLTFGAGSRLTVL.

This clone has just one count. V and J are TRBV28 and TRBJ2-5; D is unclear. Germline CDR1 reads MDHEN; CDR2 reads SYDVKM. The germline V and J ends were trimmed by 5 bases and 1 base, with 14 bases remaining between them. CDR3 length: 15 amino acids. The CDR3 protein is CASSVRKSFQETQYF. The CDR3 DNA follows: TGTGCCAGCAGTGTAAGAAAGAGCTTCCAAGAGACCCAGTACTTC.

The chain carries TRBV19 and TRBJ1-5, with no clear D. V was trimmed by 6 bases and J by 0 bases, leaving 12 bases between them. The CDR3 consists of 15 residues. In germline, CDR1 is LNHDA, CDR2 SQIVND (reference sequence). The CDR3 loop reads CASRPSSNSNQPQHF. The CDR3 nucleotides are TGTGCCAGTAGGCCCTCCTCTAATAGCAATCAGCCCCAGCATTTT.

The sample holds a few counts of this clone. The same CDR3 also results from other DNA sequences found in this sample. This chain connects TRBV6-6 to TRBJ1-2; tentative D call: TRBD1 (5 bases). From germline, CDR1 is MNHNY and CDR2 SVGAGI (reference sequence). With 6 bases removed from V and 3 bases from J, the gap between germline ends came to 8 bases. The CDR3 is made up of 12 amino acids. In DNA form, the CDR3 reads TGTGCCAGCAGCGACAGAGACTATGGCTACACCTTC. Protein: CASSDRDYGYTF.

The rearrangement uses TRBV9 and TRBJ2-5, with D maybe TRBD2 (6 bases). The CDR3 contains 13 residues. Germline V gene sequence: CDR1 SGDLS, CDR2 YYNGEE. V was clipped by 0 bases and J by 3 bases, with 6 bases between them. CDR3 residues: CASSVAGEETQYF. CDR3 nucleotides: TGTGCCAGCAGCGTAGCGGGGGAAGAGACCCAGTACTTC.

This chain connects TRBV18 to TRBJ2-3; TRBD2 is a possible D gene (6 bases). Germline CDR1 and CDR2: KGHSH and LQKENI. V was shortened by 7 bases and J by 2 bases, with 16 bases between the two germline ends. The CDR3 length is 15 residues. CDR3 loop: CASLPGLRITDTQYF. CDR3 coding DNA: TGTGCCAGCTTACCGGGACTTCGGATCACAGATACGCAGTATTTT.

J is TRBJ1-2 and V is TRBV12-3 or TRBV12-4; TRBD1 aligns across 8 bases. The junction had 4 bases not matched to a gene; V was cut back by 6 bases and J by 4 bases. This CDR3 contains 13 residues. The CDR3 nucleotides read TGTGCCAGCAGCCAGGACAGGGTCTATGGCTACACCTTC. This sequence encodes CASSQDRVYGYTF.

The DNA of the CDR3 is TGCGCCAGCAGTTCCGGGACAAATAATTCACCCCTCCACTTT. This translates into CASSSGTNNSPLHF. The chain recombines TRBV5-1 with TRBJ1-6; D is perhaps TRBD1 (6 bases). Germline loops: CDR1 SGHRS, CDR2 YFSETQ. The CDR3 is 14 amino acids. Deletions cut 5 bases from V and 5 bases from J, with 11 bases between. Full variable domain (outside the CDR3, taken from reference TRBV5-1 and TRBJ1-6): KAGVTQTPRYLIKTRGQQVTLSCSPISGHRSVSWYQQTPGQGLQFLFEYFSETQRNKGNFPGRFSGRQFSNSRSEMNVSTLELGDSALYLCASSSGTNNSPLHFGNGTRLTVT.

The chain is built from TRBV3-1 (or the pseudogene TRBV3-2) and TRBJ1-4; the match to TRBD1 covers 7 bases. The germline CDR1 and CDR2 sequences are LGHDT and YNNKEL (reference sequence). There are 16 residues in the CDR3. J was trimmed by 3 bases and V by 4 bases; bases with no gene match: 8. CDR3 coding DNA: TGTGCCAGCAGCCCGGACACCGGGACAGCTAATGAAAAACTGTTTTTT. It encodes CASSPDTGTANEKLFF.

V is TRBV28 and J is TRBJ2-7; D unresolved. The V gene's germline CDR1 is MDHEN and CDR2 SYDVKM. V lost 8 bases and J lost 3, with 8 bases in between. CDR3 size: 11 residues. CDR3 loop: CASGPSYEQYF. The CDR3 DNA is TGTGCCAGCGGGCCGAGCTACGAGCAGTACTTC.

The V call is TRBV11-2, the J call TRBJ2-3; the D gene is possibly TRBD2 (5 bases). Trimming took 3 bases from V and 2 from J, leaving 12 bases between them. The CDR3 runs to 15 residues. Germline V gene lookup returns CDR1 SGHAT and CDR2 FQNNGV. The CDR3, as DNA: TGTGCCAGCAGCTTGGTCGCGGGCATCACAGATACGCAGTATTTT. Translated, it gives CASSLVAGITDTQYF.

This clone showed up just once. The V gene is TRBV7-2, the J gene TRBJ2-3; 7 bases agree with TRBD1. Germline V gene lookup returns CDR1 SGHTA and CDR2 FQGNSA. V was pared by 4 bases and J by 11 bases, with 9 bases of the junction left unmatched. This CDR3 contains 13 residues. The CDR3, as DNA: TGTGCCAGCAGCTGGAAGTCGACAGGGCAGCAGTATTTT. Translation: CASSWKSTGQQYF.

The rearrangement joins TRBV6-5 to TRBJ1-1, with D possibly TRBD1 on 6 matching bases. The CDR3 is made up of 12 amino acids. Germline V gene data show CDR1 as MNHEY and CDR2 as SVGAGI. V lost 6 bases to trimming and J lost 5 bases, with 10 bases between them. This CDR3 is CASRGADTEAFF. CDR3 bases: TGTGCCAGCAGGGGGGCGGATACTGAAGCTTTCTTT.

J is TRBJ1-1 and V is TRBV2; 8 bases are a match to TRBD1. The CDR3 length is 14 residues. Trimming at V came to 6 bases and at J to 1 base, leaving 4 bases not matched to a gene. CDR1 is SNHLY, CDR2 FYNNEI, per germline. The CDR3 region is CASRATGANTEAFF. The CDR3 DNA reads TGTGCCAGCAGGGCGACAGGGGCGAACACTGAAGCTTTCTTT.

The chain joins TRBV21-1 to TRBJ2-7; no DNA check was done on the table's D call, TRBD2. TRBV21-1 is listed as a pseudogene. The CDR3 sequence is 15 residues long. The CDR3 protein is CASSPGREIGYEQYF. The CDR3 nucleotides read TGTGCCAGCAGTCCAGGCCGGGAAATCGGCTACGAGCAGTACTTC.

This chain connects TRBV23-1 to TRBJ2-7, with TRBD2 as a possible D gene (5 bases). TRBV23-1 is recorded as an ORF, its role being uncertain. This CDR3 is built from 16 residues. Trimming took off 0 bases at V and 2 bases at J, with 14 bases between the two ends. The CDR3 DNA reads TGCGCCAGCAGTCAATCTAGGCGGTCGGGGACCTACGAGCAGTACTTC. It specifies CASSQSRRSGTYEQYF.

The V call is TRBV29-1, the J call TRBJ1-3; D possibly corresponds to TRBD1 (6 bases). The CDR3 has 15 amino acids. V lost 6 bases and J 4 bases, leaving 19 bases between the germline ends. Germline V lookup: CDR1 SQVTM, CDR2 ANQGSEA. The chain's CDR3 is CSVAGASMSGNTIYF. As DNA, the CDR3 is TGCAGCGTGGCGGGGGCGTCGATGTCCGGAAACACCATATATTTT.

This rearrangement joins TRBV2 to TRBJ2-7, with D maybe TRBD1 (6 bases). Germline CDR1 is SNHLY and CDR2 is FYNNEI. The CDR3 loop spans 13 amino acids. The germline V and J ends were trimmed by 2 bases and 3 bases, with 8 bases remaining between them. The CDR3 DNA is TGTGCCAGCAGTGAAAGGACAGTCTACGAGCAGTACTTC. Residues: CASSERTVYEQYF.

The gene calls are TRBV7-8 and TRBJ2-7; D not certain. Between the trimmed V and J ends, which lost 0 bases and 2 bases, there was a span of 14 bases. CDR3 length equals 16 residues. CDR1 and CDR2 (germline): SGHVS, FQNEAQ. The CDR3 region is CASSLATKTATYEQYF. As DNA, the CDR3 is TGTGCCAGCAGCTTAGCGACAAAGACGGCCACCTACGAGCAGTACTTC.

J is TRBJ1-4 and V is TRBV7-9; D unclear. Looked up from germline, CDR1 is SEHNR and CDR2 is FQNEAQ (reference sequence). The CDR3 has 16 residues. With 5 bases removed from V and 4 bases from J, the gap between germline ends came to 17 bases. CDR3 in amino acids: CASSRYTLAGNEKLFF. CDR3 nucleotide sequence: TGTGCCAGCAGCCGTTACACTTTAGCGGGTAATGAAAAACTGTTTTTT.

The chain has TRBV7-3 and TRBJ2-5; 14 nucleotides line up with TRBD2. Germline CDR1 reads SGHTA; CDR2 reads FQGTGA. The CDR3 spans 17 residues. The V and J ends lost 2 bases and 5 bases, in that order; junction bases with no gene match: 7. CDR3 sequence (DNA): TGTGCCAGCAGCTTAGGACTAGCGGGAGGCCGGGGGGAGACCCAGTACTTC. Translation gives CASSLGLAGGRGETQYF. The full variable domain, with the rest looked up from reference TRBV7-3 and TRBJ2-5, is GAGVSQTPSNKVTEKGKYVELRCDPISGHTALYWYRQSLGQGPEFLIYFQGTGAADDSGLPNDRFFAVRPEGSVSTLKIQRTERGDSAVYLCASSLGLAGGRGETQYFGPGTRLLVL.

The chain carries TRBV11-1 and TRBJ2-7, with TRBD2 matching 10 bases. The J segment lost 5 bases and the V segment lost 4 bases, leaving 5 bases of the junction unmatched. Germline V lookup: CDR1 SGHAT, CDR2 FQDESV (reference sequence). There are 14 residues in the CDR3. The CDR3 here is CASSSGLASDEQYF. CDR3 coding DNA: TGTGCCAGCAGCTCGGGACTAGCGTCTGACGAGCAGTACTTC. Full variable domain (rest looked up from reference TRBV11-1 and TRBJ2-7): EAEVAQSPRYKITEKSQAVAFWCDPISGHATLYWYRQILGQGPELLVQFQDESVVDDSQLPKDRFSAERLKGVDSTLKIQPAELGDSAMYLCASSSGLASDEQYFGPGTRLTVT.

This clone showed up just a few times. The CDR3 region is CASSRGGDTGELFF. CDR3 DNA: TGTGCCAGCAGTAGAGGGGGAGACACCGGGGAGCTGTTTTTT. The chain joins TRBV2 to TRBJ2-2; D is perhaps TRBD1 (6 bases). The germline V gene has CDR1 SNHLY and CDR2 FYNNEI. The CDR3 has 14 residues. V shed 5 bases and J shed 3 bases, with 10 bases lying between them.

The chain recombines TRBV7-6 with TRBJ1-2; D is uncertain. Trimming took off 4 bases at V and 8 bases at J, with 23 bases between the two ends. The CDR3 extends over 16 amino acids. Germline V gene lookup returns CDR1 SGHVS and CDR2 FNYEAQ. The CDR3 loop reads CASSSLMTEPLEGYTF. The CDR3 coding sequence is TGTGCCAGCAGCTCGTTGATGACGGAGCCACTCGAAGGCTACACCTTC.